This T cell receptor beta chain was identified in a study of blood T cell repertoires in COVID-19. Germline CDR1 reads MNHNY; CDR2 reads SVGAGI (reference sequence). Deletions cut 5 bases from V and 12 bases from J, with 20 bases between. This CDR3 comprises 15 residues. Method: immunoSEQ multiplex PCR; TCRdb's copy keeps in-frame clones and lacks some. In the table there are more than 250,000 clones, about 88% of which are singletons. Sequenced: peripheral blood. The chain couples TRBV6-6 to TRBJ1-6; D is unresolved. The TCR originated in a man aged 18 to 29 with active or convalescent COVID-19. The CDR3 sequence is CASSGPDFQEGPLHF. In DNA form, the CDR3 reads TGTGCCAGCAGTGGCCCGGACTTTCAAGAAGGACCCCTCCACTTT.